This T cell receptor (beta chain) was documented in a study of PD-1 blockade in classical Hodgkin lymphoma. Turning to this clone: Its antigen is unknown.

With no exception, relapse followed autologous stem cell transplantation in all patients, and brentuximab vedotin exposure varied. Clones were sequenced by immunoSEQ multiplex PCR, and TCRdb holds only the in-frame ones, with some missing. In the table there are about 21,000 clones, about two thirds of which are singletons. Study-wide results and limits: The CD4+ diversity rise by C4D1 was clearest in complete responders. Patients were excluded if nivolumab began under 1 year after ASCT (the autologous transplant). Complete responders had baseline diversity similar to newly diagnosed patients.

V was trimmed by 5 bases and J by 4 bases, leaving 9 bases between them. The CDR3 is 13 amino acids. The germline CDR1 and CDR2 sequences are SNHLY and FYNNEI. This clonotype originated in a human donor with classical Hodgkin lymphoma. The chain uses TRBV2 and TRBJ2-1; possibly TRBD1 for D (5 bases). The sequencing here drew on peripheral blood mononuclear cells (PBMCs), taken at baseline. The CDR3 region has the DNA TGTGCCAGCAGTTCTAGGGGATACAATGAGCAGTTCTTC. Translating gives CASSSRGYNEQFF.